Listed here are 24 T cell receptor beta chains from one sample, sequenced in a study of shared clonotypes between healthy human individuals. The method was immunoSEQ multiplex PCR; TCRdb's version includes in-frame clones alone and lacks a portion of them. This sample has roughly 1,100,000 clones, with around 75% found just once. The source material was memory CD4+ T cells sorted from blood. As for subset: CD45RA-negative fraction. The receptors originated from a man between 18 and 35 years old in good health.

Note on this clone: A far larger clone differs by one base, so this is likely a read error. The chain couples TRBV10-3 to TRBJ2-5; either TRBD1 or TRBD2 may supply D (5 bases each). Germline loops: CDR1 ENHRY, CDR2 SYGVKD. The CDR3 spans 14 residues. CDR3 nucleotides: TGTACCACCAACCCCCGGGGCCTGGGAGAGACCCAGTACTTC. Translated: CTTNPRGLGETQYF.

There are a few counts of this clone. This chain connects TRBV5-1 to TRBJ2-7; D might be TRBD2 (7 bases). The CDR3 contains 16 residues. V lost 0 bases and J 3 bases, leaving 16 bases between the germline ends. The germline gives CDR1 SGHRS, CDR2 YFSETQ. CDR3 nucleotides: TGCGCCAGCAGCTTGGCCTTCGGGGGGCCCGACTACGAGCAGTACTTC. This translates into CASSLAFGGPDYEQYF.

The chain combines TRBV30 with TRBJ2-3, with D hard to call. The germline V gene encodes CDR1 GTSNPN and CDR2 SVGIG (reference sequence). V lost 3 bases, J lost 4 bases, and 5 bases lay in between. The CDR3 is 11 amino acids. CDR3 nucleotides: TGTGCCTGGAGAGCCGCAGATACGCAGTATTTT. Its translation is CAWRAADTQYF.

The J gene is TRBJ1-1, the V gene TRBV6-5; D unresolved. The CDR3 runs to 12 residues. Trimming left V 7 bases short and J 1 base short, with 7 bases between. Per germline, CDR1 MNHEY and CDR2 SVGAGI. The CDR3 loop is CASKRPNTEAFF. The CDR3 DNA is TGTGCCAGCAAGCGGCCGAACACTGAAGCTTTCTTT.

This clone has a handful of counts. The chain is built from TRBV9 and TRBJ2-6; unclear D gene. V was shortened by 5 bases and J by 4 bases, with 7 bases between the two germline ends. CDR1 is SGDLS, CDR2 YYNGEE, per germline. The CDR3 loop spans 13 amino acids. For the CDR3, the DNA is TGTGCCAGCAGTCCCCTCGGGGCCAACGTCCTGACTTTC. Translation gives CASSPLGANVLTF. The full variable domain, rest sourced from reference TRBV9 and TRBJ2-6, is DSGVTQTPKHLITATGQRVTLRCSPRSGDLSVYWYQQSLDQGLQFLIQYYNGEERAKGNILERFSAQQFPDLHSELNLSSLELGDSALYFCASSPLGANVLTFGAGSRLTVL.

The sample holds a few counts of this clone. Other DNA sequences from this sample encode an identical CDR3 as well. V is TRBV5-1 and J is TRBJ1-1; the D gene is possibly TRBD1 (5 bases). The V gene's germline CDR1 is SGHRS and CDR2 YFSETQ. Trimming cost V 4 bases and J 1 base, with 8 bases left between them. CDR3 length: 13 residues. The CDR3 nucleotides are TGCGCCAGCAGCCTGACAGCGAACACTGAAGCTTTCTTT. This translates into CASSLTANTEAFF.

The rearrangement joins TRBV4-1 to TRBJ1-4; D may be TRBD1 (5 bases). V shed 4 bases and J shed 3 bases, with 21 bases lying between them. This CDR3 contains 18 residues. Germline V gene lookup returns CDR1 MGHRA and CDR2 YSYEKL. The CDR3 coding sequence is TGCGCCAGCAGCCTCACAAGGCTCGTCAGGGCATCTAATGAAAAACTGTTTTTT. Encoded protein: CASSLTRLVRASNEKLFF.

With regard to this clone: In the same sample, other DNA sequences code for this CDR3. The CDR3 loop is CASSLQGAGYNEQFF. As DNA, the CDR3 is TGTGCCAGCAGCCTACAGGGGGCCGGGTACAATGAGCAGTTCTTC. The rearrangement links TRBV7-2 to TRBJ2-1; 9 nucleotides align to TRBD1. CDR1 is SGHTA, CDR2 FQGNSA, per germline. With V trimmed by 5 bases and J by 4 bases, 6 bases remained unmatched. The CDR3 totals 15 residues.

This clone showed up just once. This chain links TRBV27 with TRBJ1-6; D is ambiguous. The germline gives CDR1 MNHEY, CDR2 SMNVEV (reference sequence). The CDR3 extends over 17 amino acids. Trimming removed 3 bases at V and 0 bases at J, with 12 bases between. The chain's CDR3 is CASSFGYSSSYNSPLHF. As DNA, the CDR3 is TGTGCCAGCAGTTTTGGGTACTCTAGCTCCTATAATTCACCCCTCCACTTT.

A note on this clone: The same CDR3 can be traced to other DNA sequences in this sample. The chain carries TRBV7-2 and TRBJ1-2; 7 bases agree with TRBD1. Losses at the gene ends were 2 bases for V and 1 base for J; bases not matched to a gene: 4. The germline gives CDR1 SGHTA, CDR2 FQGNSA. CDR3 length: 15 amino acids. For the CDR3, the DNA is TGTGCCAGCAGCTTAAGGCCAGGGGGTAACTATGGCTACACCTTC. The encoded protein is CASSLRPGGNYGYTF.

The chain recombines TRBV7-9 with TRBJ2-1, with a tentative D call TRBD1 (5 bases). V was trimmed by 5 bases and J by 8 bases, leaving 19 bases between them. Germline V gene sequence: CDR1 SEHNR, CDR2 FQNEAQ (reference sequence). This CDR3 has 15 residues. CDR3 region: CASSESAGSVDEQFF. CDR3 coding DNA: TGTGCCAGCAGCGAAAGCGCAGGGTCGGTCGATGAGCAGTTCTTC.

The CDR3 sequence: CAISEDRPNTGELFF. The CDR3 DNA reads TGTGCCATCAGTGAGGACAGGCCGAACACCGGGGAGCTGTTTTTT. V is TRBV10-3 and J is TRBJ2-2; D might be TRBD1 (6 bases). This CDR3 is 15 amino acids long. Per the germline V gene, CDR1 is ENHRY and CDR2 is SYGVKD. V lost 2 bases and J 0 bases, leaving 7 bases between the germline ends.

This clone was counted only a few times. This chain uses TRBV28 with TRBJ1-2, with 7 bases lining up with TRBD1. J lost 4 bases, V lost 7 bases, and 3 bases had no gene match. This CDR3 comprises 12 residues. In germline, CDR1 is MDHEN, CDR2 SYDVKM. In nucleotides, the CDR3 is TGTGCCAGCATGGGGACAGTCTATGGCTACACCTTC. Its translation is CASMGTVYGYTF.

This clone was seen only a few times. Other nucleotide sequences from this sample produce the same CDR3. The rearrangement uses TRBV5-1 and TRBJ2-3; 7 nucleotides align to TRBD2. This CDR3 is 15 amino acids long. Germline lookup yields CDR1 SGHRS and CDR2 YFSETQ. The trim removed 2 bases at V and 1 base at J, leaving 4 bases unmatched. The CDR3 is CASSLARGGTDTQYF. As DNA, the CDR3 is TGCGCCAGCAGCTTAGCCCGGGGGGGCACAGATACGCAGTATTTT.

V is TRBV6-6 and J is TRBJ1-1, with D unclear. The germline V gene encodes CDR1 MNHNY and CDR2 SVGAGI (reference sequence). Trimming stripped 6 bases from V and 1 base from J, with 15 bases between. The CDR3 length is 15 residues. Here the CDR3 reads CASSLTPEGNTEAFF. CDR3 bases: TGTGCCAGCAGCCTAACCCCAGAGGGGAACACTGAAGCTTTCTTT.

The chain has TRBV2 and TRBJ2-1; D unresolved. The CDR3 runs 13 residues. Germline V lookup: CDR1 SNHLY, CDR2 FYNNEI. V lost 5 bases, J lost 7 bases, and 12 bases lay in between. CDR3 sequence reads: CASSPGGVNEQFF. The DNA of the CDR3 is TGTGCCAGCAGTCCGGGTGGGGTAAATGAGCAGTTCTTC.

The chain employs TRBV7-2 and TRBJ2-5; 7 bases line up with TRBD2. Germline V gene data show CDR1 as SGHTA and CDR2 as FQGNSA. The CDR3 is 16 amino acids. V dropped 1 base and J dropped 5; count of bases not matched to a gene: 10. DNA for the CDR3: TGTGCCAGCAGCTTAGGCCGACCGGGAGGTCGGGAGACCCAGTACTTC. It is translated as CASSLGRPGGRETQYF.

The rearrangement links TRBV18 to TRBJ2-7, with 11 bases fitting TRBD1. CDR1 and CDR2 (germline): KGHSH, LQKENI. V lost 4 bases to trimming and J lost 0 bases; unmatched junction nucleotides: 2. The CDR3 contains 15 residues. CDR3 DNA sequence: TGTGCCAGCTCACTGGGACAGGGGGGCTCCTACGAGCAGTACTTC. It specifies CASSLGQGGSYEQYF.

The chain carries TRBV11-2 and TRBJ1-1; TRBD1 aligns across 8 bases. Germline CDR1 SGHAT, CDR2 FQNNGV. The CDR3 has 13 residues. Trimming removed 5 bases from V and 5 bases from J; junction bases left unmatched: 4. The chain's CDR3 is CASSTTGATEAFF. Written as DNA, the CDR3 is TGTGCCAGCAGCACGACAGGGGCGACTGAAGCTTTCTTT. Together with reference TRBV11-2 and TRBJ1-1, the CDR3 gives the full variable domain: EAGVAQSPRYKIIEKRQSVAFWCNPISGHATLYWYQQILGQGPKLLIQFQNNGVVDDSQLPKDRFSAERLKGVDSTLKIQPAKLEDSAVYLCASSTTGATEAFFGQGTRLTVV.

The gene calls are TRBV2 and TRBJ2-1; 11 nucleotides match TRBD2. The length of the CDR3 is 15 residues. In germline, CDR1 is SNHLY, CDR2 FYNNEI. Germline trimming cut 1 base from V and 9 bases from J; bases unmatched to any gene: 5. CDR3: CASSEVAGGLGEQFF. The CDR3 nucleotides read TGTGCCAGCAGTGAAGTAGCGGGAGGGCTCGGTGAGCAGTTCTTC.

Remarks on this clone: This may be a read error, as it is one base from a much larger clone. CDR3 in amino acids: CASSDPNTEAFF. In DNA form, the CDR3 reads TGTGCCAGTAGTGACCCGAACACTGAAGCTTTCTTT. This sequence joins TRBV19 and TRBJ1-1; D remains ambiguous. Germline V CDR1 and CDR2: LNHDA, SQIVND (reference sequence). V was shortened by 5 bases and J by 1 base, with 5 bases between the two germline ends. CDR3 length: 12 residues.

With respect to this clone: This same CDR3 is encoded by further DNA sequences in the sample. The J gene is TRBJ2-1, the V gene TRBV12-5; no firm D call. In germline, CDR1 is LGHNT, CDR2 FRNRAP. V gave up 6 bases and J gave up 6 bases, with 6 bases separating them. The CDR3 sequence is 11 residues long. CDR3 residues: CASGYINEQFF. The CDR3 DNA follows: TGTGCTAGTGGATACATCAATGAGCAGTTCTTC.

This clone was observed a handful of times. Distinct nucleotide sequences in the sample also encode this CDR3. CDR3 DNA: TGCGCCAGCAGCTTGGTAGAGACCCAGTACTTC. This gives the protein CASSLVETQYF. The genes are TRBV5-1 and TRBJ2-5; D gene ambiguous. The length of the CDR3 is 11 residues. Germline assignment: CDR1 SGHRS and CDR2 YFSETQ. V dropped 0 bases and J dropped 4 bases, with 1 base sitting between them. Variable domain in full (rest from reference TRBV5-1 and TRBJ2-5): KAGVTQTPRYLIKTRGQQVTLSCSPISGHRSVSWYQQTPGQGLQFLFEYFSETQRNKGNFPGRFSGRQFSNSRSEMNVSTLELGDSALYLCASSLVETQYFGPGTRLLVL.

This clone was found many times. The rearrangement links TRBV2 to TRBJ2-1; 13 positions agree with TRBD2. Germline CDR1 SNHLY, CDR2 FYNNEI. Trimming cost V 5 bases and J 12 bases; bases outside gene matches: 7. CDR3 length equals 14 residues. CDR3 amino acids: CASSTGLAGAWQFF. The CDR3 DNA reads as TGTGCCAGCAGTACCGGACTAGCGGGGGCGTGGCAGTTCTTC.